This record concerns one T cell receptor beta chain sequence. Its cognate antigen is unknown. The data originate from a study of cytomegalovirus exposure and HLA in healthy donors. General study findings and limits: Rare TCR sequences predominated, though certain public TCRs were found in many donors.

The V segment lost 5 bases and the J segment 5 bases; nucleotides outside the gene matches: 8. This CDR3 is 15 amino acids long. Germline CDR1 is SGHTA and CDR2 is FQGNSA. PCR primers comprised 60 Vbeta and 13 Jbeta primers. TCRdb keeps only in-frame clones here, not all; method: immunoSEQ multiplex PCR. Among 110,000 or so clones listed, about 80% were seen once. Material for sequencing was PBMCs. The sequence was obtained from a man in his fifties or sixties in good health and CMV-seropositive. This sequence joins TRBV7-2 and TRBJ1-4; 7 bases match TRBD1. The CDR3 here is CASSPGGTENEKLFF. CDR3 in DNA: TGTGCCAGCAGCCCAGGGGGGACAGAGAATGAAAAACTGTTTTTT.